A selection of T cell receptor beta chains follows, all from one sample in a study of cytomegalovirus exposure and HLA in healthy donors. This table comes from immunoSEQ multiplex PCR, and its TCRdb copy is limited to in-frame clones, with some not included. The sample includes 50,000 to 65,000 clones, over 60% of them seen just once. The specimen was PBMCs. The receptors come from a man aged 50 to 60 in good health and CMV-seropositive. Both conserved end residues are part of each CDR3. The D gene is left open where the match is weak. Clone size is given for some rows only: seen once, a few or many times, or a class if the clone is expanded.

TRBJ2-5,-,-,TRBV11-2,TGTGCCAGCAGCCAAGGGGCAGGGGCCCAAGAGACCCAGTACTTC,CASSQGAGAQETQYF
TRBJ2-3,TRBD1,-,TRBV9,TGTGCCAGCAGCGTAGCGGCAGGGGGCCCGAATACGCAGTATTTT,CASSVAAGGPNTQYF
TRBJ1-1,TRBD1,-,TRBV9,TGTGCCAGCAGCGTATCAGGGGGGCTCACCGCGATCACTGAAGCTTTCTTT,CASSVSGGLTAITEAFF
TRBJ1-5,-,-,TRBV18,TGTGCCAGCTCACGTACGAGGAATCAGCCCCAGCATTTT,CASSRTRNQPQHF
TRBJ2-1,-,-,TRBV7-9,TGTGCCAGCAGCTCGCGCGTTTTAGAGCAGTTCTTC,CASSSRVLEQFF
TRBJ2-7,-,-,TRBV27,TGTGCCAGCAGTTTTTCTCCAGCCTACGAGCAGTACTTC,CASSFSPAYEQYF
TRBJ2-7,-,-,TRBV7-9,TGTGCCAGCACGGACAGTCCTGTCGAGCAGTACTTC,CASTDSPVEQYF
TRBJ2-3,TRBD2,-,TRBV27,TGTGCCAGCAGTTTGTGGGGGGGTCCAGATACGCAGTATTTT,CASSLWGGPDTQYF
TRBJ2-2,-,once,TRBV7-9,TGTGCCAGCAGCTTAGCCGGGACGAACACCGGGGAGCTGTTTTTT,CASSLAGTNTGELFF
TRBJ1-3,TRBD1,-,TRBV6-1,TGTGCCAGCAGTGCAAAGACAGGGTACGGAAACACCATATATTTT,CASSAKTGYGNTIYF
TRBJ1-1,TRBD1,-,TRBV7-9,TGTGCCAGCAGCCGGACAGGGTCCCAAGATGAAGCTTTCTTT,CASSRTGSQDEAFF
TRBJ2-1,TRBD2,few,TRBV15,TGTGCCACCAGCAGAGATCGGGAGGCCTACAATGAGCAGTTCTTC,CATSRDREAYNEQFF
TRBJ2-5,-,-,TRBV2,TGTGCCAGCAGTGATAATACCCAGTACTTC,CASSDNTQYF
TRBJ2-3,TRBD2,-,TRBV2,TGTGCCAGCAGTAAACTAGCGGGAGGGCCTGTAACAGATACGCAGTATTTT,CASSKLAGGPVTDTQYF
TRBJ1-4,-,-,TRBV5-1,TGCGCCAGCAGCTTGACAGGGTTGACTAATGAAAAACTGTTTTTT,CASSLTGLTNEKLFF
TRBJ2-7,TRBD1,-,TRBV11-2,TGTGCCAGCAGCTTAGGGACAGGGGGCGAGCAGTACTTC,CASSLGTGGEQYF
TRBJ1-5,TRBD1,-,TRBV5-1,TGCGCCAGCAGCCTAGGGACAGGAGGAATCGGCAATCAGCCCCAGCATTTT,CASSLGTGGIGNQPQHF
TRBJ2-7,TRBD1,few,TRBV5-4,TGTGCCAGCAGCTTGGGGGACAGGCGCTACGAGCAGTACTTC,CASSLGDRRYEQYF
TRBJ1-1,TRBD1,-,TRBV15,TGTGCCACCGGGGAAAACAGGGGGATAAACACTGAAGCTTTCTTT,CATGENRGINTEAFF
TRBJ1-5,TRBD1,few,TRBV27,TGTGCCAGCAGTTGGACAGGGGGCCGGCAGCCCCAGCATTTT,CASSWTGGRQPQHF
TRBJ1-6,TRBD1,-,TRBV27,TGTGCCAGCAGGGTAGACAGGGGAGGCAATTCACCCCTCCACTTT,CASRVDRGGNSPLHF
TRBJ2-2,TRBD2,-,TRBV2,TGTGCCAGCCGAAAGGGGCGGGGGAGCAACACCGGGGAGCTGTTTTTT,CASRKGRGSNTGELFF
TRBJ1-2,TRBD1,-,TRBV2,TGTGCCAGCAGATATACGACAGGGGACTATGGCTACACCTTC,CASRYTTGDYGYTF
TRBJ2-1,TRBD1,-,TRBV6-5,TGTGCCAGCACGTCTTCTACAGGGGTCTACAATGAGCAGTTCTTC,CASTSSTGVYNEQFF
TRBJ1-5,-,-,TRBV6-1,TGTGCCAGCAGTGAGGTTCGGAGCAATCAGCCCCAGCATTTT,CASSEVRSNQPQHF